The T cell receptor beta chain under discussion was sequenced for a study of graft-versus-host responses after intestinal transplantation. In the study overall: Recipients uniformly received anti-thymocyte globulin induction, followed by tacrolimus and steroids for 2 to 4 years.

For this clone: Its specificity is unknown.

Losses at the gene ends were 6 bases for V and 6 bases for J; bases not matched to a gene: 10. This CDR3 contains 15 residues. Germline V gene sequence: CDR1 MNHEY, CDR2 SVGAGI. Repertoires were generated with immunoSEQ multiplex PCR, while TCRdb's copy carries only in-frame clones and drops some. This sample has approximately 110,000 clones, with 90% to 95% found just once. Specimen: unstimulated CD4+ T cells sorted from spleen or lymph node cells, collected before transplant. The source is a human donor who was the organ donor for an intestinal transplant. The rearrangement uses TRBV6-5 and TRBJ2-5; 10 bases align to TRBD1. The CDR3 nucleotides read TGTGCCAGCAGCCCGGGACAGGGGTTCGGAAAGACCCAGTACTTC. Its translation: CASSPGQGFGKTQYF.